The 12 T cell receptor beta chains given below trace back to one sample, sequenced in a study of response to subunit inactivated influenza vaccine. TCRdb re-called the RT-PCR reads with MiXCR, one entry per CDR3 protein. The sample lists about 780,000 distinct CDR3 sequences, approximately 18% occurring once. The sample in question was PBMCs from blood, obtained 4 to 6 days after vaccination. The receptor set was obtained from a man aged 45-65 years who received an inactivated influenza vaccine.

The rearrangement links TRBV7-2 to TRBJ2-3; D may be TRBD2 (7 bases). The CDR3 totals 16 residues. Germline V CDR1 and CDR2: SGHTA, FQGNSA. Trimming took off 5 bases at V and 6 bases at J, with 21 bases between the two ends. In DNA form, the CDR3 reads TGTGCCAGCAGCGCACTATCGGGGGGCTCCCGGGATACGCAGTATTTT. This codes for CASSALSGGSRDTQYF.

V usage is TRBV12-3 or TRBV12-4 and J usage is TRBJ2-3, with 8 bases lining up with TRBD2. With V trimmed by 3 bases and J by 0 bases, 5 bases remained unmatched. This CDR3 contains 16 residues. The CDR3 spells CASSFRGGRSTDTQYF. The CDR3 region has the DNA TGTGCCAGCAGTTTTCGGGGGGGCCGGAGCACAGATACGCAGTATTTT.

In its sample, this clonotype was seen a few times. The genes are TRBV7-2 and TRBJ2-7, with D perhaps matching TRBD1 or TRBD2 (5 bases each). From germline, CDR1 is SGHTA and CDR2 FQGNSA. Trimming shortened V by 0 bases and J by 6 bases, and 12 bases separated the two germline ends. The CDR3 has 14 residues. In DNA, the CDR3 is TGTGCCAGCAGCTTAGCCGGGACCCAGGTCGAGCAGTACTTC. Protein: CASSLAGTQVEQYF. The whole variable domain, remainder taken from reference TRBV7-2 and TRBJ2-7, is GAGVSQSPSNKVTEKGKDVELRCDPISGHTALYWYRQSLGQGLEFLIYFQGNSAPDKSGLPSDRFSAERTGGSVSTLTIQRTQQEDSAVYLCASSLAGTQVEQYFGPGTRLTVT.

This clonotype was seen only a few times. The chain is built from TRBV12-3 or TRBV12-4 and TRBJ2-1; D unclear. This CDR3 contains 17 residues. V dropped 2 bases and J dropped 0 bases, with 14 bases sitting between them. CDR3 sequence reads: CASSLRTGYPSYNEQFF. For the CDR3, the DNA is TGTGCCAGCAGTTTAAGGACCGGGTACCCCTCCTACAATGAGCAGTTCTTC.

The V gene is TRBV5-1, the J gene TRBJ1-2, with D uncertain. CDR1 is SGHRS and CDR2 is YFSETQ in the germline V gene. The CDR3 covers 15 residues. V gave up 4 bases and J gave up 4 bases, with 17 bases separating them. CDR3 residues: CASSHPGRISYGYTF. In DNA form, the CDR3 reads TGCGCCAGCAGCCACCCGGGTCGCATTAGCTATGGCTACACCTTC.

This clonotype showed up many times. The gene calls are TRBV24-1 and TRBJ2-1; D may correspond to TRBD1 or TRBD2 (5 bases each). The CDR3 length is 16 residues. Germline CDR1 is KGHDR and CDR2 is SFDVKD. V was clipped by 5 bases and J by 0 bases, with 13 bases between them. CDR3 loop: CATSGMRGSSYNEQFF. The CDR3 bases are TGTGCCACCAGTGGTATGAGGGGTAGCTCCTACAATGAGCAGTTCTTC.

The V gene is TRBV20-1, the J gene TRBJ2-3; 8 bases fit TRBD2. The CDR3 has 13 residues. The trim removed 6 bases at V and 6 bases at J, leaving 8 bases unmatched. Germline values: CDR1 DFQATT, CDR2 SNEGSKA (reference sequence). CDR3 in amino acids: CSAMTGGHDTQYF. For the CDR3, the DNA is TGCAGTGCAATGACGGGGGGGCACGATACGCAGTATTTT.

This clonotype was detected a few times. V gene TRBV20-1 combines with J gene TRBJ2-5; TRBD2 matches at 7 bases. CDR3 length equals 13 residues. CDR1 and CDR2 (germline): DFQATT, SNEGSKA (reference sequence). The ends lost 5 bases at V and 5 bases at J; junction bases unmatched: 8. The CDR3 sequence: CSAVTSPYETQYF. In DNA form, the CDR3 reads TGCAGTGCTGTGACTAGCCCGTATGAGACCCAGTACTTC.

The chain has TRBV20-1 and TRBJ2-1, with TRBD2 identical over 7 bases. V was pared by 1 base and J by 8 bases, with 14 bases of the junction left unmatched. The CDR3 is 16 residues long. CDR1 DFQATT and CDR2 SNEGSKA come from the germline V gene (reference sequence). CDR3 DNA: TGCAGTGCTAGAGTAGGTACGGGACTAAGAGGTTATGAGCAGTTCTTC. Protein product: CSARVGTGLRGYEQFF.

The CDR3 region is CASRTGTGGGYEQYF. DNA for the CDR3: TGTGCCAGCAGAACCGGGACAGGGGGCGGCTACGAGCAGTACTTC. The chain uses TRBV11-2 and TRBJ2-7, with 12 positions matching TRBD1. Germline assignment: CDR1 SGHAT and CDR2 FQNNGV. V shed 6 bases, J shed 3 bases, and the junction held 6 bases outside the gene matches. The CDR3 length is 15 residues.

There are a few counts of this clonotype. The V gene is TRBV28, the J gene TRBJ2-1; 7 bases are a match to TRBD2. Germline V gene sequence: CDR1 MDHEN, CDR2 SYDVKM. The CDR3 length is 15 residues. After removal of 6 bases from V and 1 base from J, the junction contained 6 bases not matched to a gene. Here the CDR3 DNA reads TGTGCCAGCAGCTACACGGGACTATCCTACAATGAGCAGTTCTTC. Amino acid sequence: CASSYTGLSYNEQFF.

In its sample, this clonotype was seen many times. The gene calls are TRBV12-3 or TRBV12-4 and TRBJ1-2; D gene uncertain. CDR3 length equals 13 residues. V lost 5 bases, J lost 5 bases, and 12 bases lay in between. CDR3 sequence (DNA): TGTGCCAGCAGTCCTGACAACAAATATGGCTACACCTTC. Translating it yields CASSPDNKYGYTF.